Listed below are T cell receptor beta chains from one sample, sequenced in a study of T cells in localized non-small cell lung cancer. Clones were sequenced by immunoSEQ multiplex PCR, and TCRdb holds only the in-frame ones, with some missing. The data contain 3,400 or so clones, 30% to 35% of them singletons. The source material was normal lung tissue next to the tumor, sampled before any cancer treatment. These receptors came from a male donor at least 60 years old with stage III lung adenocarcinoma. Each CDR3 is given with its conserved first and last residue. The D gene is left open where the match is weak. Clone size is given for some rows only: seen once, a few or many times, or a class if the clone is expanded.

>NA|TRBJ2-1|NA|TRBV18|16
TGTGCCAGCTCGCCCAGGGAGAAGGGCTCCTACAATGAGCAGTTCTTC
CASSPREKGSYNEQFF
>few|TRBJ1-4|NA|TRBV11-3|14
TGTGCCAGCAGCGTCGGGACCTCCTGGGAAAAACTGTTTTTT
CASSVGTSWEKLFF
>NA|TRBJ2-7|NA|TRBV12-2|21
TGTGCTACCCAAAAAGGGAGACCCGGGACTAGCGGGAGGTTTAGCTCCTACGAGCAGTACTTC
CATQKGRPGTSGRFSSYEQYF
>NA|TRBJ2-5|NA|TRBV18|13
TGTGCCAGCTCACCACTAGAACAAGAGACCCAGTACTTC
CASSPLEQETQYF
>NA|TRBJ1-1|NA|TRBV16|11
TGTGCCAGCACCCCGGGGGAAAAAGCTTTCTTT
CASTPGEKAFF
>NA|TRBJ1-3|NA|TRBV6-8|14
TGTGCCAGCAGACCGGGGACAACCGGAAACACCATATATTTT
CASRPGTTGNTIYF
>NA|TRBJ2-1|NA|TRBV19|16
TGTGCCAGTAGATCACGACGGAGCGGGTCCTACAATGAGCAGTTCTTC
CASRSRRSGSYNEQFF
>few|TRBJ1-4|TRBD1|TRBV4-1|16
TGCGCCAGCAGCCAAGACCCCCAGGGGGCGGATGAAAAACTGTTTTTT
CASSQDPQGADEKLFF
>few|TRBJ2-3|TRBD1|TRBV28|17
TGTGCCAGCAGTTTCCTGGGACAGGGGGTGGGTCCAGATACGCAGTATTTT
CASSFLGQGVGPDTQYF
>NA|TRBJ1-1|NA|TRBV28|14
TGTGCCAGCAGTCCCCAGGGATGGTCCACTGAAGCTTTCTTT
CASSPQGWSTEAFF
>NA|TRBJ2-1|TRBD2|TRBV7-7|15
TGTGCCAGCAGCCCCCCCGGGACTAGTCTGAATGAGCAGTTCTTC
CASSPPGTSLNEQFF
>NA|TRBJ2-5|TRBD2|TRBV9|14
TGTGCCAGCAGTCTAGGACTAGCGGGAGAGACCCAGTACTTC
CASSLGLAGETQYF
>few|TRBJ2-5|NA|TRBV10-2|14
TGCGCCAGCAGTACAGGGACGATTCAAGAGACCCAGTACTTC
CASSTGTIQETQYF
>NA|TRBJ2-1|NA|TRBV6-8|13
TGTGCCATCTCGCAACTTTTCAGCAGTGAGCAGTTCTTC
CAISQLFSSEQFF
>few|TRBJ2-7|TRBD2|TRBV6-8|15
TGTGCCAGCAGTGCTCTAGCGGGAGGTAGCTACGAGCAGTACTTC
CASSALAGGSYEQYF
>NA|TRBJ2-7|NA|TRBV6-8|14
TGTGCCATCACTCGGGAAAGGGGTCCCTACGAGCAGTACTTC
CAITRERGPYEQYF
>few|TRBJ1-4|NA|TRBV11-3|16
TGTGCCAGCAGCTTAGTGGGCAGGACAACTAATGAAAAACTGTTTTTT
CASSLVGRTTNEKLFF
>few|TRBJ2-5|TRBD2|TRBV9|14
TGTGCCAGCAGTGTGGCGGGAGCCCAAGAGACCCAGTACTTC
CASSVAGAQETQYF
>few|TRBJ2-3|NA|TRBV6-1|16
TGTGCCAGCAGTGAAGAAAGGGGGGGAACCGTCGATACGCAGTATTTT
CASSEERGGTVDTQYF
>NA|TRBJ2-2|NA|TRBV19|13
TGTGCCAGTACCGCCCGGGGCTTCGGGGAGCTGTTTTTT
CASTARGFGELFF
>few|TRBJ2-2|TRBD1|TRBV6-8|18
TGTGCCAGCAGTTACTCGAGTAGGACAGGGAGTGACACCGGGGAGCTGTTTTTT
CASSYSSRTGSDTGELFF
>few|TRBJ1-1|NA|TRBV1|15
TGCGCCAGCAGCCAAACGGACGTAATGAACACTGAAGCTTTCTTT
CASSQTDVMNTEAFF
>NA|TRBJ2-7|TRBD2|TRBV11-3|14
TGTGCCAGCAGCTCCGGGAGGCCACCCTACGAGCAGTACTTC
CASSSGRPPYEQYF
>few|TRBJ2-7|NA|TRBV19|14
TGTGCCAGTAGTGCCCGACTGGAGGCCTACGAGCAGTACTTC
CASSARLEAYEQYF
>NA|TRBJ1-2|TRBD1|TRBV2|12
TGTGCCGGACAGGGTACGGAATACGGCTACACCTTC
CAGQGTEYGYTF
>NA|TRBJ1-1|TRBD1|TRBV5-1|14
TGCGCCAGCAGCTGGGGACAGTTGAACACTGAAGCTTTCTTT
CASSWGQLNTEAFF
>medium-sized|TRBJ2-7|NA|TRBV11-3|14
TGTGCCAGCAGCTCCCACTCTCGCCGGTACGAGCAGTACTTC
CASSSHSRRYEQYF
>NA|TRBJ2-1|TRBD1|TRBV28|16
TGTGCCAGCGCCGGGACAGGGGGTTTCTCCTACAATGAGCAGTTCTTC
CASAGTGGFSYNEQFF
>NA|TRBJ1-2|TRBD1|TRBV18|15
TGTGCCAGCTTTCCCCGACAGGGGGCTTTCTATGGCTACACCTTC
CASFPRQGAFYGYTF
>NA|TRBJ1-1|TRBD1|TRBV10-1|17
TGCGCCAGCAGTGAGTCTGGGACAGCAAATTTGAACACTGAAGCTTTCTTT
CASSESGTANLNTEAFF
>few|TRBJ1-5|NA|TRBV7-2|16
TGTGCCAGCAGCGACCTCCAGGGACTTAGCAATCAGCCCCAGCATTTT
CASSDLQGLSNQPQHF
>NA|TRBJ2-3|NA|TRBV19|13
TGTGCCAGTAGTATGACATTAGGAGGTACGCAGTATTTT
CASSMTLGGTQYF
>NA|TRBJ2-2|NA|TRBV9|13
TGTGCCAGCAGCATAGGGGGTACCGGGGAGCTGTTTTTT
CASSIGGTGELFF
>few|TRBJ1-5|NA|TRBV19|19
TGTGCCAGTAGTCCGCGTGGGGGGTCCCAAGGATTAAGCAATCAGCCCCAGCATTTT
CASSPRGGSQGLSNQPQHF
>medium-sized|TRBJ2-7|TRBD1|TRBV9|14
TGTGCCAGCAAAACCGACAGGGGATCGGGTGAGCAGTACTTC
CASKTDRGSGEQYF
>few|TRBJ2-7|NA|TRBV10-1|11
TGCGCCAGCAGCATTAGCGGCGAGCAGTACTTC
CASSISGEQYF
>few|TRBJ1-5|TRBD1|TRBV11-3|15
TGTGCCAGCAGCCGACAGGGGGGTAGCAATCAGCCCCAGCATTTT
CASSRQGGSNQPQHF
>NA|TRBJ2-2|NA|TRBV9|17
TGTGCCAGCAGCGCACCCGTCCCCAGGGGAGCCGCCGGGGAGCTGTTTTTT
CASSAPVPRGAAGELFF
>NA|TRBJ2-7|NA|TRBV5-1|14
TGCGCCAGCAGCTTGGGTACGGCAAACTACGAGCAGTACTTC
CASSLGTANYEQYF
>NA|TRBJ2-2|TRBD1|TRBV29-1|15
TGCAGCGCTATGCGAGGGACAGGGCATGGCGGGGAGCTGTTTTTT
CSAMRGTGHGGELFF
>few|TRBJ2-1|NA|TRBV9|15
TGTGCCAGCAGAAAAAACCCCTCAGGGGTGAATGAGCAGTTCTTC
CASRKNPSGVNEQFF
>NA|TRBJ1-1|TRBD1|TRBV12-5|13
TGTGCCAGCGGAACTTCAGGGGGCGCTGAAGCTTTCTTT
CASGTSGGAEAFF
>NA|TRBJ2-1|NA|TRBV11-3|15
TGTGCCAGCAGCCGGACGGTCAGCTCCTACAATGAGCAGTTCTTC
CASSRTVSSYNEQFF
>once|TRBJ2-2|NA|TRBV18|18
TGTGCCAGCTCACCCCGTCAGACTAGGACGGAAAACACCGGGGAGCTGTTTTTT
CASSPRQTRTENTGELFF
>NA|TRBJ1-1|NA|TRBV18|15
TGTGCCAGCTCACCAGGGATTGACTTGAACACTGAAGCTTTCTTT
CASSPGIDLNTEAFF
>NA|TRBJ2-7|NA|TRBV18|13
TGTGCCAGCTCACCACCCGGAACACCCGAGCAGTACTTC
CASSPPGTPEQYF
>NA|TRBJ1-5|NA|TRBV18|16
TGTGCCAGCTCACCTAGAGTCCGGGAGGGGGATCAGCCCCAGCATTTT
CASSPRVREGDQPQHF
>NA|TRBJ2-1|TRBD2|TRBV6-8|15
TGTGCCAGCAGTGAGACTAGCGGGAGGTTGAATGAGCAGTTCTTC
CASSETSGRLNEQFF
>NA|TRBJ1-4|NA|TRBV30|13
TGTGCCTTCCACCGGGCACTTAATGAAAAACTGTTTTTT
CAFHRALNEKLFF
>NA|TRBJ1-2|NA|TRBV18|15
TGTGCCAGCTCCCCACCCGGCCGGACGGGCTATGGCTACACCTTC
CASSPPGRTGYGYTF